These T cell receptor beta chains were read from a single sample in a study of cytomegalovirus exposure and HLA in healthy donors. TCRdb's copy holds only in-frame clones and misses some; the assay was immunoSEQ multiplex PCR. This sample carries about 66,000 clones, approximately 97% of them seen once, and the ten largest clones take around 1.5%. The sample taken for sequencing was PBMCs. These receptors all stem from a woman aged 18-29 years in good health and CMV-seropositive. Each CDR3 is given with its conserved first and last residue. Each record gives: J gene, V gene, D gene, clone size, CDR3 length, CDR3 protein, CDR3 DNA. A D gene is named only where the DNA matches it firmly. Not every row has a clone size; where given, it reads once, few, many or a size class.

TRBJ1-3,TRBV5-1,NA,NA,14,CASSYGTVGNTIYF,TGCGCCAGCAGCTACGGGACTGTTGGAAACACCATATATTTT
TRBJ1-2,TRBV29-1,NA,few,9,CSVDEGNTF,TGCAGCGTTGATGAGGGCAACACCTTC
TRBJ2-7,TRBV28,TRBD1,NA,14,CASNQGQVSYEQYF,TGTGCCAGCAACCAAGGACAGGTCTCCTACGAGCAGTACTTC
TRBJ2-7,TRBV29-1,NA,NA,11,CSVEVPYEQYF,TGCAGCGTTGAAGTCCCTTACGAGCAGTACTTC
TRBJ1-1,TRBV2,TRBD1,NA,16,CASRQQGALKNTEAFF,TGTGCCAGCAGACAACAGGGGGCCTTGAAGAACACTGAAGCTTTCTTT
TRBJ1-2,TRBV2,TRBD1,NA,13,CASSETGFNGYTF,TGTGCCAGCAGTGAGACAGGGTTCAATGGCTACACCTTC
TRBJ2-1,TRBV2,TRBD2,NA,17,CASSEAPPAGPYNEQFF,TGTGCCAGCAGTGAAGCCCCCCCAGCGGGGCCATACAATGAGCAGTTCTTC
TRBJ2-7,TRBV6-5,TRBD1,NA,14,CASSYYRDRYEQYF,TGTGCCAGCAGTTACTACCGGGACAGATACGAGCAGTACTTC
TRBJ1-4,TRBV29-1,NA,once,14,CSALKAGIDEKLFF,TGCAGCGCCCTCAAGGCGGGAATCGATGAAAAACTGTTTTTT
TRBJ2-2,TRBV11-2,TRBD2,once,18,CASRRLQQTSGRTGELFF,TGTGCCAGCAGAAGACTCCAACAGACTAGCGGGAGAACCGGGGAGCTGTTTTTT
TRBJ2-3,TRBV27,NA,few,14,CASSFRVGTDTQYF,TGTGCCAGCAGTTTCAGGGTTGGAACAGATACGCAGTATTTT
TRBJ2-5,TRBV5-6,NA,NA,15,CASSQLRGNQETQYF,TGTGCCAGCAGCCAGTTGAGGGGGAACCAAGAGACCCAGTACTTC
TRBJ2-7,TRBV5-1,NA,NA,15,CASSLGLAGSYEQYF,TGCGCCAGCAGCTTGGGTCTAGCTGGCTCCTACGAGCAGTACTTC
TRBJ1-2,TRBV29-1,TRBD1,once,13,CSVVGQGIYGYTF,TGCAGCGTTGTCGGACAGGGAATCTATGGCTACACCTTC
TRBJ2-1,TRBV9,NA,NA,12,CASSALGVGPFF,TGTGCCAGCAGCGCTCTAGGCGTGGGGCCGTTCTTC
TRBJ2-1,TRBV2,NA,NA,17,CASSESLLAYAYNEQFF,TGTGCCAGCAGTGAAAGCCTGCTTGCCTACGCCTACAATGAGCAGTTCTTC
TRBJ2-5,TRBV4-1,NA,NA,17,CASSQDLRQGPQETQYF,TGCGCCAGCAGCCAAGATCTACGGCAGGGGCCCCAAGAGACCCAGTACTTC
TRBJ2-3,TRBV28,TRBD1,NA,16,CASRPRTGTPTDTQYF,TGTGCCAGCAGGCCTCGGACAGGGACCCCCACAGATACGCAGTATTTT
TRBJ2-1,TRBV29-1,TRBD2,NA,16,CSVGLFSGKVHNEQFF,TGCAGCGTTGGCTTGTTTAGCGGGAAGGTCCACAATGAGCAGTTCTTC
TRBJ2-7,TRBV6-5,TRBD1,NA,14,CATGQDRGMYEQYF,TGTGCCACGGGCCAGGACAGGGGGATGTACGAGCAGTACTTC
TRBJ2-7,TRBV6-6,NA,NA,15,CASSYPSGSSYEQYF,TGTGCCAGCAGTTACCCCAGCGGAAGCTCCTACGAGCAGTACTTC
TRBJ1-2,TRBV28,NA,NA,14,CASSPFVGGYGYTF,TGTGCCAGCAGCCCTTTTGTAGGCGGCTATGGCTACACCTTC
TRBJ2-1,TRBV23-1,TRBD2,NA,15,CASLKGLAGNNEQFF,TGCGCCAGCTTAAAAGGACTAGCGGGAAACAATGAGCAGTTCTTC
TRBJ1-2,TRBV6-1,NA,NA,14,CASSVTYANYGYTF,TGTGCCAGCAGTGTAACATACGCTAACTATGGCTACACCTTC
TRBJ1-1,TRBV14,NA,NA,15,CASSQRGFQNTEAFF,TGTGCCAGCAGCCAGAGGGGGTTCCAGAACACTGAAGCTTTCTTT
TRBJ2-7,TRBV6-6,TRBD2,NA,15,CASSGLAGVVHEQYF,TGTGCCAGCAGTGGACTAGCGGGAGTAGTCCACGAGCAGTACTTC
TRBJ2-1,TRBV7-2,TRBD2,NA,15,CASSLSPSGDNEQFF,TGTGCCAGCAGCTTGTCCCCTAGCGGGGACAATGAGCAGTTCTTC
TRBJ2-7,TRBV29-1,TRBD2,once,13,CSVLSGRAYEQYF,TGCAGCGTTCTAAGCGGGAGGGCCTACGAGCAGTACTTC
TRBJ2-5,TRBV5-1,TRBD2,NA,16,CASSLGPSGIQETQYF,TGCGCCAGCAGCTTGGGTCCTAGCGGAATTCAAGAGACCCAGTACTTC
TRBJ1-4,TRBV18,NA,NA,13,CASSLGQTEKLFF,TGTGCCAGCTCCCTCGGACAGACTGAAAAACTGTTTTTT
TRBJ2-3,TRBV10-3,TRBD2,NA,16,CAISESGSGSGDTQYF,TGTGCCATCAGTGAGTCTGGTAGCGGGAGCGGAGATACGCAGTATTTT
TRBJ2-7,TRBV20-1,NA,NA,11,CSARGGYEQYF,TGCAGTGCTAGAGGCGGATACGAGCAGTACTTC
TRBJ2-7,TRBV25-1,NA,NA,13,CASTDSFTYEQYF,TGTGCCAGCACAGACAGCTTTACCTACGAGCAGTACTTC
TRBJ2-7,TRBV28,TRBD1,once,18,CASSFEGGRGPHSYEQYF,TGTGCCAGCAGTTTTGAGGGGGGCAGGGGGCCCCATTCCTACGAGCAGTACTTC
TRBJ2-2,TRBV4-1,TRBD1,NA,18,CASSHSYLGQGNTGELFF,TGCGCCAGCAGCCACTCCTACCTGGGACAGGGGAACACCGGGGAGCTGTTTTTT
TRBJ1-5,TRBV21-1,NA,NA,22,CASSKGARGGDRGNYSNQPQHF,TGTGCCAGCAGCAAAGGGGCAAGGGGTGGGGACAGGGGCAATTATAGCAATCAGCCCCAGCATTTT
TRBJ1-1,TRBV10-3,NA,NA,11,CAIRLATEAFF,TGTGCCATCAGGTTGGCCACTGAAGCTTTCTTT
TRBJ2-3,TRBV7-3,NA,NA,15,CASSLVGTSTDTQYF,TGTGCCAGCAGCTTAGTTGGGACTAGCACAGATACGCAGTATTTT
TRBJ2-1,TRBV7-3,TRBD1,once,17,CASSLKAGGASYNEQFF,TGTGCCAGCAGCTTAAAGGCAGGGGGAGCCTCCTACAATGAGCAGTTCTTC
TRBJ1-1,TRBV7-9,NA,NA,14,CASSPQGVNTEAFF,TGTGCCAGCAGCCCTCAGGGCGTGAACACTGAAGCTTTCTTT
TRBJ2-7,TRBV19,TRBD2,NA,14,CASREEGLAREQYF,TGTGCCAGTCGAGAGGAAGGACTAGCGAGAGAGCAGTACTTC
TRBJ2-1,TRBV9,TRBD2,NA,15,CASSVELAAYNEQFF,TGTGCCAGCAGCGTAGAACTAGCGGCATACAATGAGCAGTTCTTC
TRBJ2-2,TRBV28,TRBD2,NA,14,CASSFSTSPGELFF,TGTGCCAGCAGTTTCTCGACTAGCCCCGGGGAGCTGTTTTTT
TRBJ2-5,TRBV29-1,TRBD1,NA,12,CSADRASETQYF,TGCAGCGCGGACAGGGCTTCGGAGACCCAGTACTTC
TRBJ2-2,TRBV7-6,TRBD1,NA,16,CASSSGQGARGGELFF,TGTGCCAGCAGCTCCGGACAGGGGGCGCGGGGCGGGGAGCTGTTTTTT
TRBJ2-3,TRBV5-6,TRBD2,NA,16,CASSFLRTSGSDTQYF,TGTGCCAGCAGCTTCCTACGGACTAGCGGGTCAGATACGCAGTATTTT
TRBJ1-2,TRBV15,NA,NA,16,CATSPRSGSGIYGYTF,TGTGCCACCAGCCCTCGGTCAGGGAGCGGGATCTATGGCTACACCTTC
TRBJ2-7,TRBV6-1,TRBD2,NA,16,CASSENAAGATYEQYF,TGTGCCAGCAGTGAAAATGCGGCGGGAGCGACCTACGAGCAGTACTTC
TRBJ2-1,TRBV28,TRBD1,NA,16,CASSLIDRGNYNEQFF,TGTGCCAGCAGTTTAATAGACAGGGGTAACTACAATGAGCAGTTCTTC
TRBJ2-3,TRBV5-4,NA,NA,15,CASSLAGGMLDTQYF,TGTGCCAGCAGCCTGGCTGGGGGGATGCTAGATACGCAGTATTTT
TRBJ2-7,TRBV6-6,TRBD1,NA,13,CAISRDRVYEQYF,TGTGCTATCAGCCGGGACAGGGTGTACGAGCAGTACTTC
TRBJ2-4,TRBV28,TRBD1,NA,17,CASSRAGNRGHQNIQYF,TGTGCCAGCAGTCGCGCTGGGAACAGGGGGCATCAAAACATTCAGTACTTC
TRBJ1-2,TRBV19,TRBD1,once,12,CASSRDRAGYTF,TGTGCCAGTAGTCGCGACAGGGCTGGCTACACCTTC
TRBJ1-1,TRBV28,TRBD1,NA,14,CASSPSGQGQLAFF,TGTGCCAGCAGTCCGTCGGGACAGGGCCAGCTAGCTTTCTTT
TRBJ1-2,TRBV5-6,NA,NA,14,CASSLSRERYGYTF,TGTGCCAGCAGCTTAAGCCGGGAGAGGTATGGCTACACCTTC
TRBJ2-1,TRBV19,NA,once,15,CASSPTLLRGHEQFF,TGTGCCAGTAGTCCCACCCTCCTCAGGGGACATGAGCAGTTCTTC
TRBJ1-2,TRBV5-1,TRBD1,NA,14,CASKDTGTDYGYTF,TGCGCCAGTAAAGACACCGGGACAGACTATGGCTACACCTTC
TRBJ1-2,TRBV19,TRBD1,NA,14,CASNAGGKKNGYTF,TGTGCCAGTAACGCAGGGGGCAAGAAGAATGGCTACACCTTC
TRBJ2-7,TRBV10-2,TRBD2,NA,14,CASSESPGGYEQYF,TGCGCCAGCAGTGAGTCGCCGGGAGGGTACGAGCAGTACTTC
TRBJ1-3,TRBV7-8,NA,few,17,CASSLAIVPSSGNTIYF,TGTGCCAGCAGCTTAGCGATAGTACCGAGCTCTGGAAACACCATATATTTT